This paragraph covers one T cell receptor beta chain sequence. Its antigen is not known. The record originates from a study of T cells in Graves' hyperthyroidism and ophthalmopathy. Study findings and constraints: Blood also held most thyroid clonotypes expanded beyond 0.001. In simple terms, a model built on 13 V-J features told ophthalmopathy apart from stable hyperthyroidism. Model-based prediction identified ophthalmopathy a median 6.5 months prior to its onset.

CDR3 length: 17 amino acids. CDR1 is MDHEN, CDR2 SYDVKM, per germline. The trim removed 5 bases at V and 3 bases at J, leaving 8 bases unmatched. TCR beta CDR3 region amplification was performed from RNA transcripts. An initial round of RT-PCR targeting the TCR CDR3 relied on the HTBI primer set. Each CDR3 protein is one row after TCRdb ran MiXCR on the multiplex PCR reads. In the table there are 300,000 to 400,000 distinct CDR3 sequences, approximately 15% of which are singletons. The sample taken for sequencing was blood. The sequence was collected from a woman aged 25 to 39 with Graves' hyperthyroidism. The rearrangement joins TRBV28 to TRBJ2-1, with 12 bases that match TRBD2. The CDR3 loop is CASSPTSGSSYYNEQFF. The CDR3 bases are TGTGCCAGCAGTCCGACTAGCGGGAGTTCCTACTACAATGAGCAGTTCTTC.